This T cell receptor (beta chain) was sequenced for a study of T-cell memory formation after mild COVID-19. With respect to this clonotype: What it binds is not known.

General study findings and limits: The finding that pre-infection memory included some responding clones suggested that cross-reactive memory joined.

It was 5'RACE with constant-segment primers that produced the TCR alpha and TCR beta cDNA libraries, which carried sample barcodes and UMIs. TCRdb fed the 5' RACE reads into MiXCR, producing one record per CDR3 protein. The data show about 55,000 distinct CDR3 sequences, 8% to 10% seen once. The CDR3 has 15 residues. Trimming pared 6 bases from V and 2 bases from J, leaving 16 bases between. Germline V CDR1 and CDR2: SGHVS, FQNEAQ. This chain joins TRBV7-8 and TRBJ2-5; D unclear. The sample consisted of PBMCs or a T cell subset sorted from them (not recorded which). The sequence derives from a man aged 18 to 30 who had mild COVID-19 (a few samples of this study predate the infection). Cell type and time point are not known. CDR3 in DNA: TGTGCCAGCAGTTACACCCCCGGGCCGCAAGAGACCCAGTACTTC. As protein: CASSYTPGPQETQYF.